This T cell receptor beta chain appears in the sequencing data of a study of shared clonotypes between healthy human individuals. Only a few counts were recorded for this clone. TCRdb's table, derived via immunoSEQ multiplex PCR, lists solely in-frame clones and lacks some. The table includes approximately 350,000 clones, 74% detected once. The receptor was isolated from a young man in good health. Material for sequencing was memory CD4+ T cells sorted from blood. Subset reported: CD45RA-negative fraction.

The CDR3 nucleotides are TGCAGTGCTAGAGATCCTCCGGAAGCTTTCTTT. Protein product: CSARDPPEAFF. The chain employs TRBV20-1 and TRBJ1-1; the D is unclear. Per the germline V gene, CDR1 is DFQATT and CDR2 is SNEGSKA (reference sequence). This CDR3 is 11 amino acids long. Between the trimmed V and J ends, which lost 0 bases and 8 bases, there was a span of 7 bases.